This T cell receptor (beta chain) was sequenced in a study of vaccination and CD4 T cells after COVID-19. Overall study context: At a median approximately 70 days (range 14 to 241) after dose two, post-vaccine samples were obtained. Overlapping spike peptides of SARS-CoV-2, HCoV-NL63, HCoV-OC43 and HCoV-229E stimulated the cells.

The Oncomine TCR Beta short-read assay sequenced DNA from cultured CD4+ T cells. TCRdb called the PCR reads again in MiXCR, with one record for every CDR3 protein. The sample records about 5,200 distinct CDR3 sequences, about 25% being singletons. Treatment denoted: approximately nine-day PBMC culture with coronavirus spike peptide pools or control peptides (ViraFEST assay). V was pared by 4 bases and J by 2 bases, with 12 bases between. Germline values: CDR1 SGHAT, CDR2 FQNNGV. The CDR3 sequence is 14 residues long. Worth noting for this clonotype: Its matching antigen is unknown.

This TCR was sampled from a human donor who had recovered from COVID-19. V gene TRBV11-2 combines with J gene TRBJ2-7; perhaps TRBD1 as D (5 bases). The specimen was CD4+ T cells from blood, cultured in vitro, collected after SARS-CoV-2 vaccination. The CDR3 sequence: CASSYQGWTYEQYF. As DNA, the CDR3 is TGTGCCAGCAGCTACCAGGGATGGACCTACGAGCAGTACTTC.